A selection of T cell receptor beta chains follows, all from one sample in a study of blood T cell repertoires in COVID-19. Libraries were prepared by immunoSEQ multiplex PCR; TCRdb keeps only in-frame clonotypes and omits some of them. The sample has a few hundred thousand clones; approximately 90% are singletons. Material: peripheral blood. The source of these receptors is a woman aged 25 to 45 with COVID-19, enrolled during active disease. Both conserved end residues are part of each CDR3.

V: TRBV5-4; J: TRBJ2-3; CDR3: CASSLRRIERGTDTQYF
V: TRBV4-1; J: TRBJ1-6; CDR3: CASSPEAQANSPLHF
V: TRBV7-8; J: TRBJ1-5; CDR3: CASSLTGGNQPQHF
V: TRBV4-2; J: TRBJ2-3; CDR3: CASSQEGTGADTQYF
V: TRBV7-2; J: TRBJ2-5; CDR3: CASSLHSGGAQETQYF
V: TRBV15; J: TRBJ2-1; CDR3: CATSRDPNPSGVMDEQFF
V: TRBV3-1/TRBV3-2; J: TRBJ1-5; CDR3: CASSQELSNQPQHF
V: TRBV12-3/TRBV12-4; J: TRBJ1-6; CDR3: CASNRVGSPLHF
V: TRBV6-6; J: TRBJ2-3; CDR3: CASRYQGTDTQYF
V: TRBV2; J: TRBJ1-2; CDR3: CASRSGTGGNGYTF
V: TRBV5-1; J: TRBJ2-2; CDR3: CASSLVWTANTGELFF
V: TRBV6-5; J: TRBJ2-7; CDR3: CASSSGTSGGEQYF
V: TRBV24-1; J: TRBJ2-1; CDR3: CATSSAASREQFF
V: TRBV30; J: TRBJ1-3; CDR3: CAWRRTAGNTIYF
V: TRBV9; J: TRBJ2-1; CDR3: CASSVEGEYSGRGYEQFF
V: TRBV27; J: TRBJ2-1; CDR3: CASRGPLAGSKNEQFF
V: TRBV9; J: TRBJ2-1; CDR3: CASSAGGPYNEQFF
V: TRBV2; J: TRBJ2-1; CDR3: CASSARGSYNEQFF
V: TRBV29-1; J: TRBJ2-3; CDR3: CSVDQGNTDTQYF
V: TRBV6-5; J: TRBJ2-5; CDR3: CASSRQGQETQYF
V: TRBV11-2; J: TRBJ1-3; CDR3: CASSLRSSGNTIYF
V: TRBV4-1; J: TRBJ1-4; CDR3: CASSPGNAAGDSHEKLFF
V: TRBV27; J: TRBJ1-2; CDR3: CASSYARGGDYGYTF
V: TRBV29-1; J: TRBJ2-1; CDR3: CSVRGGLSNEQFF
V: TRBV4-1; J: TRBJ2-6; CDR3: CASSQWDRGVGANVLTF
V: TRBV3-1/TRBV3-2; J: TRBJ2-3; CDR3: CASSLRGSGTDTQYF
V: TRBV18; J: TRBJ1-1; CDR3: CASSPGAGTVAFF
V: TRBV6-6; J: TRBJ2-1; CDR3: CASSYSRVYNEQFF
V: TRBV6-1; J: TRBJ2-3; CDR3: CASSEAQWTSTDTQYF
V: TRBV6-4; J: TRBJ2-3; CDR3: CASKDRGPSTDTQYF
V: TRBV7-2; J: TRBJ1-2; CDR3: CASSPGQAMGYGYTF
V: TRBV9; J: TRBJ1-2; CDR3: CASSPTPGQQNYGYTF
V: TRBV5-8; J: TRBJ1-4; CDR3: CASSSGQGISEKLFF
V: TRBV19; J: TRBJ1-1; CDR3: CASRRQGAEGNTEAFF
V: TRBV27; J: TRBJ1-5; CDR3: CASSPRRGGQGFDLYSYQPQHF
V: TRBV29-1; J: TRBJ2-1; CDR3: CSVAGPPGGSSYNEQFF
V: TRBV5-1; J: TRBJ1-2; CDR3: CASSPQSGRNYGYTF
V: TRBV3-1/TRBV3-2; J: TRBJ2-5; CDR3: CASSPRTTSGRETQYF
V: TRBV23-1; J: TRBJ1-5; CDR3: CASSQPNTTGGNQPQHF
V: TRBV7-2; J: TRBJ2-3; CDR3: CASSLDTGTDTQYF